One and the same sample provided the 8 T cell receptor beta chains below, sequenced in a study of shared clonotypes between healthy human individuals. Method: immunoSEQ multiplex PCR; TCRdb's copy keeps in-frame clones and lacks some. The data hold some 1,900,000 clones, with around 96% observed a single time. The naive CD8 fraction comprised CD45RO-negative cells positively selected for CCR7 and excluded terminally differentiated effector memory CD45RA+ cells. The source material was naive CD8+ T cells sorted from blood. These receptors all stem from a man aged 18-30 years in good health.

The rearrangement joins TRBV5-6 to TRBJ2-7, with D uncertain. CDR1 is SGHDT, CDR2 YYEEEE, per germline. Trimming shortened V by 3 bases and J by 7 bases, and 14 bases separated the two germline ends. This CDR3 spans 13 amino acids. The CDR3 bases are TGTGCCAGCAGCTCTTATACCTCCTGGGAGCAGTACTTC. Encoded protein: CASSSYTSWEQYF.

This sequence joins TRBV4-1 and TRBJ2-2, with 11 bases that match TRBD2. The germline V gene encodes CDR1 MGHRA and CDR2 YSYEKL. CDR3 size: 17 residues. Unmatched junction bases numbered 1, after V lost 1 base and J lost 0 bases. The CDR3 DNA sequence: TGCGCCAGCAGCCAAGCTAGCGGGGGGACGAACACCGGGGAGCTGTTTTTT. Protein product: CASSQASGGTNTGELFF.

This rearrangement joins TRBV7-9 to TRBJ2-1, with 7 bases matching TRBD1. The germline gives CDR1 SEHNR, CDR2 FQNEAQ (reference sequence). With 5 bases clipped from V and 9 bases from J, the junction kept 10 bases outside the gene matches. The CDR3 is 14 residues long. The CDR3 coding sequence is TGTGCCAGCAGCGGCGACAGGGAGAGGCGTGAGCAGTTCTTC. The encoded protein is CASSGDRERREQFF.

This clone was observed a single time. This specimen includes other DNA sequences encoding the same CDR3. The J gene is TRBJ2-7, the V gene TRBV5-6; D uncertain. The V gene lost 1 base and the J gene lost 0 bases, with 8 bases spanning the gap. Germline CDR1 and CDR2: SGHDT and YYEEEE. The CDR3 is 14 residues long. The CDR3 loop is CASSLSGLSYEQYF. CDR3 coding DNA: TGTGCCAGCAGCTTGTCTGGCCTCTCCTACGAGCAGTACTTC.

V and J are TRBV25-1 and TRBJ2-7; D not resolved. The CDR3 loop spans 15 amino acids. V lost 1 base to trimming and J lost 2 bases, with 12 bases between them. Germline CDR1 is MGHDK and CDR2 is SYGVNS. The CDR3 DNA sequence: TGTGCCAGCAGTGAATTCCCCGACACCGCCTACGAGCAGTACTTC. Translation: CASSEFPDTAYEQYF.

This sequence joins TRBV6-5 and TRBJ2-1; D gene uncertain. V dropped 6 bases and J dropped 8 bases, with 11 bases sitting between them. From germline, CDR1 is MNHEY and CDR2 SVGAGI. This CDR3 is 12 amino acids long. As DNA, the CDR3 is TGTGCCAGCAGCACACTGAGCCATGAGCAGTTCTTC. Translating it yields CASSTLSHEQFF.

V and J are TRBV4-1 and TRBJ2-1, with D maybe TRBD1 (6 bases). The CDR3 consists of 16 residues. Trimming shortened V by 1 base and J by 2 bases, and 12 bases separated the two germline ends. Germline loops: CDR1 MGHRA, CDR2 YSYEKL. Here the CDR3 DNA reads TGCGCCAGCAGCCAAGTGGGGGCGAGGGCCTACAATGAGCAGTTCTTC. Translating it yields CASSQVGARAYNEQFF.

This chain connects TRBV25-1 to TRBJ1-3; the D is unclear. CDR3 length: 16 amino acids. Trimming removed 4 bases at V and 0 bases at J, with 13 bases between. Germline-derived CDR1 and CDR2 are MGHDK and SYGVNS. In DNA form, the CDR3 reads TGTGCCAGCAGTGGGACTGACACCTCCTCTGGAAACACCATATATTTT. This gives the protein CASSGTDTSSGNTIYF.